This is a list of T cell receptor beta chains from one sample in a study of blood T cell repertoires in COVID-19. Only in-frame clones appear in the TCRdb table, and some are missing; sequencing was by immunoSEQ multiplex PCR. The repertoire holds 200,000 to 250,000 clones, with under 90% as singletons. The sample taken for sequencing was peripheral blood. The receptor source for this set is a man younger than 40 with active or convalescent COVID-19. Each CDR3 is given with its conserved first and last residue. The D gene is left open where the match is weak. Clone size is given for some rows only: seen once, a few or many times, or a class if the clone is expanded.

D gene,V gene,J gene,clone size,CDR3 DNA,CDR3 protein
NA,TRBV4-3,TRBJ1-3,NA,TGCGCCAGCAGCCAGGACCCGGCCAGGGAAGGAAACACCATATATTTT,CASSQDPAREGNTIYF
TRBD1,TRBV9,TRBJ1-1,NA,TGTGCCAGCAGCGTTCCCACAGGGGGGAACACTGAAGCTTTCTTT,CASSVPTGGNTEAFF
TRBD1,TRBV6-1,TRBJ1-3,NA,TGTGCCAGCAGTGACCTACGACAGGGTACCGGGGGAAACACCATATATTTT,CASSDLRQGTGGNTIYF
TRBD2,TRBV2,TRBJ2-3,NA,TGTGCCAGCAGTCCCCAACTAGCGGGGGGACCAGATACGCAGTATTTT,CASSPQLAGGPDTQYF
TRBD1,TRBV28,TRBJ1-5,once,TGTGCCAGCAAAGTTACAGGGGCCCTCAATCAGCCCCAGCATTTT,CASKVTGALNQPQHF
NA,TRBV19,TRBJ1-5,NA,TGTGCCAGTAGTATAACAGGGCCCAATCAGCCCCAGCATTTT,CASSITGPNQPQHF
NA,TRBV12-1,TRBJ2-5,NA,TGTGCCAGTCCTGGAGGGTGGGCGGAGACCCAGTACTTC,CASPGGWAETQYF
NA,TRBV18,TRBJ2-3,NA,TGTGCCAGCTCACCAATACGGGACACAGATACGCAGTATTTT,CASSPIRDTDTQYF
NA,TRBV9,TRBJ1-2,NA,TGTGCCAGCAGCGTAGATTACGGAGAAGAGGGCTACACCTTC,CASSVDYGEEGYTF
NA,TRBV19,TRBJ2-5,once,TGTGCCAGTAACCCCGGACAGCACCAAGAGACCCAGTACTTC,CASNPGQHQETQYF
NA,TRBV6-4,TRBJ2-3,few,TGTGCCAGCAGTGAGGGGGGTAGCACAGATACGCAGTATTTT,CASSEGGSTDTQYF
TRBD2,TRBV7-2,TRBJ2-7,NA,TGTGCCAGCAGCCAACGGGGACTAGGCTACGAGCAGTACTTC,CASSQRGLGYEQYF
NA,TRBV6-6,TRBJ2-7,NA,TGTGCCAGCAGGTTTAGCGTCGAGCAGTACTTC,CASRFSVEQYF
NA,TRBV12-3/TRBV12-4,TRBJ1-2,NA,TGTGCCAGCAGTTTAGTGGGGGCTCGGGGCTACACCTTC,CASSLVGARGYTF
NA,TRBV15,TRBJ2-5,NA,TGTGCCACCAGCAGTCGGGGGCAAGAGACCCAGTACTTC,CATSSRGQETQYF
TRBD1,TRBV11-2,TRBJ2-7,few,TGTGCCAGCAGCCTTCGGACAGGGGGGGACGAGCAGTACTTC,CASSLRTGGDEQYF